The 9 T cell receptor beta chains given below trace back to one sample, sequenced in a study of glioma-infiltrating T cells after dendritic cell vaccination. The data were produced by immunoSEQ multiplex PCR, yet TCRdb's version contains in-frame clones alone and is incomplete. Of about 64,000 clones detected, roughly 80% appear once; the ten largest clones hold 7% to 10%. The sample in question was blood, obtained before dendritic cell vaccination. These receptors all stem from a human donor with glioblastoma.

The chain employs TRBV18 and TRBJ2-2; D uncertain. V gave up 4 bases and J gave up 5 bases, with 5 bases separating them. Per the germline V gene, CDR1 is KGHSH and CDR2 is LQKENI. The CDR3 spans 12 residues. Here the CDR3 reads CASSLQTGELFF. CDR3 coding DNA: TGTGCCAGCTCACTCCAGACCGGGGAGCTGTTTTTT. Full variable domain (outside the CDR3, taken from reference TRBV18 and TRBJ2-2): NAGVMQNPRHLVRRRGQEARLRCSPMKGHSHVYWYRQLPEEGLKFMVYLQKENIIDESGMPKERFSAEFPKEGPSILRIQQVVRGDSAAYFCASSLQTGELFFGEGSRLTVL.

The chain links TRBV28 to TRBJ2-2; a possible D gene is TRBD2 (6 bases). Germline V lookup: CDR1 MDHEN, CDR2 SYDVKM. This CDR3 contains 13 residues. Between the trimmed V and J ends, which lost 5 bases and 3 bases, there was a span of 7 bases. The CDR3 reads CASSGLYTGELFF. DNA of the CDR3: TGTGCCAGCAGTGGACTATACACCGGGGAGCTGTTTTTT.

This chain joins TRBV13 and TRBJ2-3; 13 bases are a match to TRBD2. V lost 5 bases to trimming and J lost 5 bases; unmatched junction nucleotides: 16. Germline loops: CDR1 PRHDT, CDR2 FYEKMQ (reference sequence). The CDR3 extends over 19 amino acids. CDR3 loop: CASSRRPTLAGGPGDTQYF. The CDR3 nucleotides are TGTGCCAGCAGCCGACGACCCACACTAGCGGGGGGGCCCGGAGATACGCAGTATTTT.

CDR3 region: CASSFSASSADEQFF. The CDR3 nucleotides are TGTGCCAGCAGCTTTTCGGCTAGCTCGGCGGATGAGCAGTTCTTC. The rearrangement uses TRBV11-2 and TRBJ2-1; D is perhaps TRBD2 (5 bases). The ends were cut back, 3 bases at V and 8 bases at J, with 17 bases in the middle. In germline, CDR1 is SGHAT, CDR2 FQNNGV. This CDR3 comprises 15 residues.

V gene TRBV10-3 combines with J gene TRBJ2-7; tentatively, D is TRBD2 (5 bases). Trimming removed 8 bases from V and 2 bases from J, with 10 bases in between. CDR3 size: 12 residues. Looked up from germline, CDR1 is ENHRY and CDR2 is SYGVKD. The CDR3 DNA is TGTGCCATCCAAACCGGGACCTACGAGCAGTACTTC. It encodes CAIQTGTYEQYF.

The rearrangement joins TRBV12-5 to TRBJ1-2, with 7 positions matching TRBD1. This CDR3 region has 19 residues. V lost 0 bases to trimming and J lost 1 base; unmatched junction nucleotides: 14. Per the germline V gene, CDR1 is LGHNT and CDR2 is FRNRAP. CDR3 nucleotide sequence: TGTGCTAGTGGTTTGGTACGGGAGACAGGGCCCACTCTTAACTATGGCTACACCTTC. It translates to CASGLVRETGPTLNYGYTF.

The V call is TRBV15, the J call TRBJ2-1, with D unclear. The V gene lost 3 bases and the J gene lost 5 bases, with 14 bases spanning the gap. Germline CDR1 reads LNHNV; CDR2 reads YYDKDF (reference sequence). CDR3 size: 15 residues. The CDR3 protein is CATSRRQITNNEQFF. The DNA for the CDR3 is TGTGCCACCAGCAGGCGACAAATCACAAACAATGAGCAGTTCTTC.

Turning to this clone: The sample has other DNA sequences that encode this CDR3 too. The chain couples TRBV6-1 to TRBJ2-3; 9 bases fit TRBD2. The germline gives CDR1 MNHNS, CDR2 SASEGT. Trimming cost V 3 bases and J 2 bases; bases outside gene matches: 0. The CDR3 is 14 residues long. CDR3 sequence reads: CASSEGLATDTQYF. CDR3 coding DNA: TGTGCCAGCAGTGAGGGACTAGCCACAGATACGCAGTATTTT.

The chain combines TRBV6-5 with TRBJ2-1; D is possibly TRBD1 (6 bases). The ends were cut back, 4 bases at V and 4 bases at J, with 14 bases in the middle. CDR3 size: 15 residues. Germline-derived CDR1 and CDR2 are MNHEY and SVGAGI. CDR3 coding DNA: TGTGCCAGCAGTTCCAGGGGCTTCCGATACAATGAGCAGTTCTTC. It is translated as CASSSRGFRYNEQFF.